This record looks at one T cell receptor (beta chain) sequence and its context. This clonotype came up a few times. It has no known antigen specificity. The sample holds no much larger clone one base away, and base qualities are not on file. V loses 0 bases, J loses 10 bases, and the germline ends lie 15 bases apart. For CDR1 and CDR2, the germline V gene (reference sequence) lists DFQATT and SNEGSKA. The CDR3 starts with the cysteine, ends with the phenylalanine, and has 13 residues. Kept here is only the CDR3 DNA, which spans 39 bases and is read in frame from base 1. This sample was taken from a study of vaccination and CD4 T cells after COVID-19 (dated by TCRdb to 2021 to 2024). With respect to the entire study: The convalescent cohort included six males and four females, with two Hispanic individuals, seven Caucasians, two Asians and one multiracial person. Each participant got two doses of either the Pfizer-BioNTech BNT162b2 vaccine (n=8) or the Moderna mRNA-1273 vaccine (n=2). In over 8 COVID-19 convalescent patients and a few infection-naive healthy vaccine recipients, researchers compared the spike-specific CD4+ TCR repertoire from before mRNA vaccination with the repertoire from after. Post-vaccine blood samples were obtained a median of around 67 days after the second vaccine dose, with a range of 14 to 241 days. Post-COVID blood samples from convalescent patients were collected a median of around 110 days after diagnosis, with a range of 35 to 161 days. In control cultures, a CEFX viral epitope pool was used as positive control, an HIV-1 Nef peptide pool was used as negative control, or no peptide was added. Overlapping spike peptide pools from SARS-CoV-2 and from the common cold coronaviruses HCoV-NL63, HCoV-OC43 and HCoV-229E were used as culture stimuli. An earlier paper using these donors assessed, at the TCR clonotype level, memory CD4+ T cell crossreactivity between SARS-CoV-2 and common cold coronavirus spike proteins. What the research found in general, with its limitations: Only a relatively small number of convalescent patients were included in the study, and early timepoints following natural infection were not analyzed. The median number of SARS-CoV-2-reactive clonotypes rose from fewer than 25 after infection to some 40 after vaccination, but the change was not significant. In convalescent patients, a median roughly 88% of post-vaccine SARS-CoV-2-reactive clones were detected only after vaccination, suggesting vaccine-specific priming. Of the vaccine-specific clones in convalescent patients, 304 of 307, or nearly all, reacted only to SARS-CoV-2 spike and did not cross-react with common cold coronaviruses.

The library was built by means of PCR. DNA from cultured CD4+ T cells was subjected to TCR sequencing with the Oncomine TCR Beta short-read assay at the Johns Hopkins FTIC core. The QIAamp micro DNA kit was used to extract genomic DNA from the cultured CD4+ T cells. Oncomine TCR Beta libraries from cultured CD4+ T cells were pooled with unique dual indexes and sequenced on an Illumina iSeq 100. Processing in the source paper ran as follows. Non-productive sequences were removed, and CDR3s that did not start with C, did not end with F or W, or were shorter than 7 amino acids were discarded. The MANAFEST web application was used to identify antigen-specific clonotypes by comparing peptide-stimulated wells against reference wells and other culture wells. For a clone to be called positive, the clone needed an FDR below 0.05, an odds ratio above 5, and a productive frequency above 0.1% in at least two of three replicate wells. Cross-reactive clonotypes were defined as significantly expanded in both SARS-CoV-2 spike wells and at least one common cold coronavirus spike condition. Similarity between CDR3 sequences was evaluated in R version 3.6.1 using Levenshtein distances (stringdist) and unrooted phylogenetic trees (ape). The public sequencing data were trimmed at Q25 with fastp and processed into clonotypes with MiXCR by TCRdb, which kept only in-frame beta chains. Every distinct CDR3 protein forms one entry, paired with its most common genes and DNA. The V and J calls follow TCRdb's processing rather than the paper's. The sample contains nearly 8,000 distinct CDR3 sequences, more than 35% of them found a single time. The biggest ten clones account for about a third of the sample.

The treatment or condition label here, explained by the study, means: approximately 9-day PBMC culture with coronavirus spike peptide pools or control peptides (ViraFEST assay). CD4+ T cells from unexposed donors were collected before the COVID-19 pandemic (2011-2018). The ViraFEST assay, used in the study, expanded antigen-specific T cells with peptide pools and then identified the expanded clonotypes through TCR sequencing. Roughly 2.1 million PBMCs per well were cultured in IMDM with about 5% human AB serum and 9 to 10 IU/ml IL-2, plus 10 ug/ml peptide pools. Half of the culture medium was replaced with fresh IL-2-containing medium on days 3 and 7. CD4+ T cells were isolated after roughly 10 days of culture through negative selection using the EasySep CD4+ T cell isolation kit. As far as cell numbers permitted, CD4+ T cells from unexposed donors were tested for reactivity against SARS-CoV-2 S and N as well as four spike pools from common cold coronaviruses. PBMCs were separated from whole blood using Ficoll-Paque Plus gradient centrifugation and then either used fresh or cryopreserved at -140C. Triplicate wells were generally used for each culture condition. Leukapheresis product for the unexposed donors was purchased commercially.

The receptor was derived from a human donor in good health. The specimen was CD4+ T cells from blood, cultured in vitro. The receptor chain draws on TRBV20-1 and TRBJ1-1; too little of a D gene remains to name it. The nucleotide sequence reads as follows: TGCAGTGCTAGAGATGAGGGTGTGGTGGGAGCTTTCTTT. Translation gives CSARDEGVVGAFF.